These 29 T cell receptor beta chains share one sample of origin, sequenced in a study of CD8+ T cells in alopecia areata. Treatment described: oral pan-JAK inhibitor, 5-10 mg twice daily. After isolation, RNA underwent reverse transcription to generate cDNA as the sequencing template. Sequencing used immunoSEQ multiplex PCR; TCRdb keeps in-frame clones, though not all of them. The table has roughly 190,000 clones, 60% seen once. The sample in question was CD4+ T cells sorted from blood, obtained at week 24, from a patient treated with tofacitinib. The receptors derive from a human donor with alopecia areata.

This chain joins TRBV29-1 and TRBJ2-1; D is perhaps TRBD2 (5 bases). Deletions cut 6 bases from V and 5 bases from J, with 11 bases between. The CDR3 is 12 residues long. The germline V gene has CDR1 SQVTM and CDR2 ANQGSEA. The CDR3 DNA sequence: TGCAGCGTCCGAGAGGGCGACAATGAGCAGTTCTTC. Residues: CSVREGDNEQFF.

The chain couples TRBV19 to TRBJ1-2, with D tentatively TRBD1 (5 bases). The germline gives CDR1 LNHDA, CDR2 SQIVND (reference sequence). V dropped 1 base and J dropped 3 bases, with 15 bases sitting between them. The CDR3 runs 16 residues. CDR3: CASSIVGGGPDYGYTF. The CDR3 DNA reads as TGTGCCAGTAGTATAGTCGGGGGAGGTCCTGACTATGGCTACACCTTC.

This clone has a handful of counts. The chain combines TRBV5-1 with TRBJ2-1, with 7 positions matching TRBD1. Germline CDR1 reads SGHRS; CDR2 reads YFSETQ. This CDR3 spans 13 amino acids. V dropped 3 bases and J dropped 9; count of bases not matched to a gene: 6. For the CDR3, the DNA is TGCGCCAGCAGCTCAACAGGGGTTCGTGAGCAGTTCTTC. This codes for CASSSTGVREQFF.

V usage is TRBV9 and J usage is TRBJ2-5; the D gene is possibly TRBD1 (5 bases). The ends were cut back, 4 bases at V and 1 base at J, with 8 bases in the middle. CDR1 is SGDLS, CDR2 YYNGEE, per germline. The CDR3 is 13 amino acids. The CDR3 is CASSRTTQETQYF. The CDR3 DNA reads as TGTGCCAGCAGCAGGACAACCCAAGAGACCCAGTACTTC. Drawing the rest from reference TRBV9 and TRBJ2-5, the complete variable domain is DSGVTQTPKHLITATGQRVTLRCSPRSGDLSVYWYQQSLDQGLQFLIQYYNGEERAKGNILERFSAQQFPDLHSELNLSSLELGDSALYFCASSRTTQETQYFGPGTRLLVL.

The rearrangement links TRBV6-1 to TRBJ2-3; D unresolved. Trimming took 4 bases from V and 7 from J, leaving 12 bases between them. Per germline, CDR1 MNHNS and CDR2 SASEGT. The CDR3 sequence is 13 residues long. CDR3 sequence (DNA): TGTGCCAGCAGTGTCCTCGATTACAATACGCAGTATTTT. It translates to CASSVLDYNTQYF.

The chain links TRBV6-1 to TRBJ2-7, with a possible D match to TRBD1 (6 bases). Germline V gene lookup returns CDR1 MNHNS and CDR2 SASEGT. Trimming left V 6 bases short and J 2 bases short, with 11 bases between. CDR3 length equals 13 residues. This CDR3 reads CASRRTEPYEQYF. In DNA, the CDR3 is TGTGCCAGCAGACGGACAGAGCCCTACGAGCAGTACTTC.

This clone was observed a handful of times. The chain joins TRBV4-1 to TRBJ2-6; D call uncertain. This CDR3 spans 19 amino acids. Germline CDR1 and CDR2: MGHRA and YSYEKL. V lost 0 bases, J lost 0 bases, and 15 bases lay in between. This CDR3 reads CASSQEIVGSTSGANVLTF. The CDR3 DNA reads TGCGCCAGCAGCCAAGAAATAGTGGGCAGCACCTCTGGGGCCAACGTCCTGACTTTC.

This clone was seen a handful of times. The rearrangement joins TRBV29-1 to TRBJ2-2; 12 nucleotides line up with TRBD2. V shed 5 bases and J 0 bases; nucleotides not matched to a gene: 4. Germline assignment: CDR1 SQVTM and CDR2 ANQGSEA. The CDR3 has 16 amino acids. Here the CDR3 DNA reads TGCAGCGTTAGACTAGCGGGGGACGCGAACACCGGGGAGCTGTTTTTT. Protein: CSVRLAGDANTGELFF.

There are a few counts of this clone. The V gene is TRBV6-6, the J gene TRBJ2-7; the match to TRBD1 covers 7 bases. The CDR3 loop spans 14 amino acids. The V segment lost 4 bases and the J segment 8 bases; nucleotides outside the gene matches: 11. CDR1 MNHNY and CDR2 SVGAGI come from the germline V gene (reference sequence). As DNA, the CDR3 is TGTGCCAGCAGTTCAAAAGACAGGGTCATGCAGCAGTACTTC. Its protein is CASSSKDRVMQQYF.

The chain combines TRBV5-1 with TRBJ2-1, with TRBD2 matching 8 bases. Germline V lookup: CDR1 SGHRS, CDR2 YFSETQ. With 4 bases clipped from V and 5 bases from J, the junction kept 8 bases outside the gene matches. The CDR3 has 15 residues. Here the CDR3 DNA reads TGCGCCAGCAGCCCAAGTAGCGGGGTTAACAATGAGCAGTTCTTC. It specifies CASSPSSGVNNEQFF.

This clone was found once. V and J are TRBV15 and TRBJ1-2; D unclear. CDR1 and CDR2 from the germline V gene are LNHNV and YYDKDF (reference sequence). V was shortened by 1 base and J by 6 bases, with 15 bases between the two germline ends. The CDR3 runs to 15 residues. In DNA form, the CDR3 reads TGTGCCACCAGCAGAGCTCCCTCAGGATTAAATGGCTACACCTTC. This codes for CATSRAPSGLNGYTF.

The chain recombines TRBV29-1 with TRBJ1-6, with D tentatively TRBD1 (5 bases). Germline CDR1 and CDR2: SQVTM and ANQGSEA. V was trimmed by 6 bases and J by 6 bases, leaving 12 bases between them. The CDR3 covers 13 residues. The chain's CDR3 is CSVVDRVNSPLHF. CDR3 DNA sequence: TGCAGCGTCGTTGACAGAGTTAATTCACCCCTCCACTTT.

V gene TRBV29-1 combines with J gene TRBJ1-2; no clear D. Germline V gene data show CDR1 as SQVTM and CDR2 as ANQGSEA. This CDR3 contains 14 residues. The V end was cut by 2 bases, the J end by 4 bases, with 14 bases between. The CDR3 spells CSVEPRDGVYGYTF. For the CDR3, the DNA is TGCAGCGTTGAACCCCGGGATGGGGTCTATGGCTACACCTTC.

This clone was counted a few times. The chain uses TRBV9 and TRBJ2-5, with 7 bases identical to TRBD2. Germline trimming cut 0 bases from V and 5 bases from J; bases unmatched to any gene: 7. This CDR3 contains 15 residues. Looked up from germline, CDR1 is SGDLS and CDR2 is YYNGEE. The CDR3 region is CASSVAGGHIETQYF. CDR3 sequence (DNA): TGTGCCAGCAGCGTAGCGGGGGGTCACATCGAGACCCAGTACTTC. The full variable domain, rest sourced from reference TRBV9 and TRBJ2-5, is DSGVTQTPKHLITATGQRVTLRCSPRSGDLSVYWYQQSLDQGLQFLIQYYNGEERAKGNILERFSAQQFPDLHSELNLSSLELGDSALYFCASSVAGGHIETQYFGPGTRLLVL.

The chain is built from TRBV25-1 and TRBJ2-5; TRBD2 might be the D (5 bases). The J call could be wrong; TRBJ2-7 is a better fit for the DNA end. CDR3 length: 16 residues. Germline assignment: CDR1 MGHDK and CDR2 SYGVNS. CDR3 loop: CASSELRGFQTYEQYF. Here the CDR3 DNA reads TGTGCCAGCAGTGAATTGCGAGGGTTCCAGACCTACGAGCAGTACTTC.

The chain is built from TRBV5-1 and TRBJ1-1, with no clear D. This CDR3 is built from 13 residues. In germline, CDR1 is SGHRS, CDR2 YFSETQ. V dropped 1 base and J dropped 0 bases, with 4 bases sitting between them. CDR3 sequence reads: CASSLRLNTEAFF. The CDR3 region has the DNA TGCGCCAGCAGCTTGAGACTGAACACTGAAGCTTTCTTT.

The chain employs TRBV25-1 and TRBJ2-7; weak D call: TRBD1 (5 bases). With 1 base removed from V and 2 bases from J, the gap between germline ends came to 9 bases. The CDR3 is 14 amino acids. Germline V CDR1 and CDR2: MGHDK, SYGVNS. The CDR3 sequence: CASSESRVAYEQYF. DNA for the CDR3: TGTGCCAGCAGTGAATCCAGGGTTGCCTACGAGCAGTACTTC.

The V call is TRBV5-4, the J call TRBJ2-5, with D unclear. V lost 3 bases and J lost 5, with 5 bases in between. CDR1 and CDR2 (germline): SGHNT, YYREEE (reference sequence). CDR3 length equals 11 residues. CDR3 loop: CASSSAETQYF. The DNA of the CDR3 is TGTGCCAGCAGCTCCGCCGAGACCCAGTACTTC.

The chain is built from TRBV7-2 and TRBJ1-5, with TRBD1 matching 9 bases. V gave up 5 bases and J gave up 6 bases; unmatched junction bases: 8. The CDR3 is 15 residues long. Germline V lookup: CDR1 SGHTA, CDR2 FQGNSA. The CDR3 spells CASSRPDRGSQPQHF. The CDR3 region has the DNA TGTGCCAGCAGCCGACCCGACAGGGGGTCTCAGCCCCAGCATTTT.

A few counts support this clone. The chain employs TRBV10-1 and TRBJ2-5; 11 nucleotides line up with TRBD2. Looked up from germline, CDR1 is WNHNN and CDR2 is SYGVQD (reference sequence). The J segment lost 3 bases and the V segment lost 4 bases, leaving 4 bases of the junction unmatched. This CDR3 is 15 amino acids long. The CDR3, as DNA: TGCGCCAGCAGTGGCCTGGGACTAGCGGAAGAGACCCAGTACTTC. It is translated as CASSGLGLAEETQYF.

This chain joins TRBV5-6 and TRBJ1-4; weak D call: TRBD1 (6 bases). The CDR3 runs to 15 residues. V lost 3 bases and J lost 7, with 16 bases in between. In germline, CDR1 is SGHDT, CDR2 YYEEEE. CDR3 amino acids: CASSYYRDGSEKLFF. CDR3 in DNA: TGTGCCAGCAGCTACTACAGGGATGGATCTGAAAAACTGTTTTTT. Drawing the rest from reference TRBV5-6 and TRBJ1-4, the complete variable domain is DAGVTQSPTHLIKTRGQQVTLRCSPKSGHDTVSWYQQALGQGPQFIFQYYEEEERQRGNFPDRFSGHQFPNYSSELNVNALLLGDSALYLCASSYYRDGSEKLFFGSGTQLSVL.

The chain employs TRBV25-1 and TRBJ1-2, with a tentative D call TRBD1 (6 bases). CDR1 and CDR2 from the germline V gene are MGHDK and SYGVNS. V was clipped by 0 bases and J by 4 bases, with 9 bases between them. This CDR3 has 14 amino acids. The DNA for the CDR3 is TGTGCCAGCAGTGAATACGGGGGCCCCTATGGCTACACCTTC. As protein: CASSEYGGPYGYTF.

V usage is TRBV9 and J usage is TRBJ1-1; unclear D gene. V was shortened by 0 bases and J by 0 bases, with 9 bases between the two germline ends. Germline CDR1 and CDR2: SGDLS and YYNGEE. This CDR3 region has 15 residues. CDR3 bases: TGTGCCAGCAGCGTAGGCCTAAACATGAACACTGAAGCTTTCTTT. Amino acids: CASSVGLNMNTEAFF.

The chain uses TRBV5-1 and TRBJ2-6; the D is unclear. Trimming cost V 3 bases and J 0 bases, with 16 bases left between them. The CDR3 consists of 18 residues. The V gene's germline CDR1 is SGHRS and CDR2 YFSETQ. DNA of the CDR3: TGCGCCAGCAGCTCGGGTGCGATTAGGGACTCTGGGGCCAACGTCCTGACTTTC. Amino acid sequence: CASSSGAIRDSGANVLTF.

The chain is built from TRBV30 and TRBJ1-2; 10 bases align to TRBD1. The CDR3 extends over 14 amino acids. Looked up from germline, CDR1 is GTSNPN and CDR2 is SVGIG (reference sequence). V dropped 1 base and J dropped 6; count of bases not matched to a gene: 5. CDR3 in amino acids: CAWSGQGARDGYTF. CDR3 DNA sequence: TGTGCCTGGAGTGGACAGGGGGCGAGGGATGGCTACACCTTC.

This CDR3 is CASSLLAGAGELFF. CDR3 nucleotides: TGTGCCAGCAGTTTATTGGCGGGTGCCGGGGAGCTGTTTTTT. The V and J genes are TRBV27 and TRBJ2-2; perhaps TRBD2 as D (5 bases). V was shortened by 1 base and J by 6 bases, with 9 bases between the two germline ends. This CDR3 has 14 residues. Germline V gives CDR1 MNHEY, CDR2 SMNVEV (reference sequence).

CDR3 DNA: TGCGCCAGCAGCCAAGGGACGACTAGCTCTCGCACAGATACGCAGTATTTT. Translated: CASSQGTTSSRTDTQYF. The rearrangement joins TRBV4-1 to TRBJ2-3; 7 nucleotides line up with TRBD2. Germline V gene lookup returns CDR1 MGHRA and CDR2 YSYEKL. The CDR3 loop spans 17 amino acids. With 1 base clipped from V and 1 base from J, the junction kept 8 bases outside the gene matches.

In DNA, the CDR3 is TGTGCCTGGAGTGGTAAAGGGCCCAATCAGCCCCAGCATTTT. Translating gives CAWSGKGPNQPQHF. The chain combines TRBV30 with TRBJ1-5; D gene ambiguous. Germline-derived CDR1 and CDR2 are GTSNPN and SVGIG (reference sequence). This CDR3 is built from 14 residues. The germline V and J ends were trimmed by 1 base and 3 bases, with 10 bases remaining between them.

This clone was seen only a few times. The chain carries TRBV19 and TRBJ2-2; D uncertain. Trimming stripped 7 bases from V and 6 bases from J, with 18 bases between. The germline CDR1 and CDR2 sequences are LNHDA and SQIVND (reference sequence). This CDR3 is 15 amino acids long. CDR3 loop: CASTTMVGRAGELFF. The CDR3 bases are TGTGCCAGTACCACTATGGTGGGTAGGGCCGGGGAGCTGTTTTTT.